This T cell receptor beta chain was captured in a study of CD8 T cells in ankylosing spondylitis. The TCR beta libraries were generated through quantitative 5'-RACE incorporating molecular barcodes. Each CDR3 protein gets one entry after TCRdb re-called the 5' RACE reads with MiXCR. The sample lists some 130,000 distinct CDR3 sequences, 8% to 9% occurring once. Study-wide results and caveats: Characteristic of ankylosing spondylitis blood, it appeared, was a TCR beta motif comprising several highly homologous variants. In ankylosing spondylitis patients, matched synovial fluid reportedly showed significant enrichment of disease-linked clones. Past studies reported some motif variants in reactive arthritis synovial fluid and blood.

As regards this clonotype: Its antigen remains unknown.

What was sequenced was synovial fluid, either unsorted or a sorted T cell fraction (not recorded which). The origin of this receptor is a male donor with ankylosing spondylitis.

CDR3 in DNA: TGTGCCAGCTCACCGGGGGGGATCTCCTACAGTGATGAGCAGTTCTTC. Encoded protein: CASSPGGISYSDEQFF. The genes are TRBV18 and TRBJ2-1; 7 nucleotides line up with TRBD2. Germline V gene data show CDR1 as KGHSH and CDR2 as LQKENI. J lost 8 bases, V lost 3 bases, and 13 bases had no gene match. CDR3 length: 16 amino acids.